This T cell receptor beta chain was obtained from a study of cytomegalovirus exposure and HLA in healthy donors. Findings and caveats of the study: A later analysis linked a missense DCLRE1C variant to TCR beta V- and J-gene trimming.

The CDR3 extends over 16 amino acids. The V end lost 4 bases, the J end lost 2 bases, and 16 bases lay between the germline ends. Looked up from germline, CDR1 is SGDLS and CDR2 is YYNGEE. Regarding this clone: What it binds is unknown.

The PCR used 60 Vbeta and 13 Jbeta primers. Only in-frame clones appear in the TCRdb table, and some are missing; sequencing was by immunoSEQ multiplex PCR. The sample has about 200,000 clones; around 80% are singletons. The chain uses TRBV9 and TRBJ2-1, with D possibly being TRBD1 (6 bases). Sequenced: PBMCs. This clonotype originated in a man in his fifties or sixties in good health and CMV-seronegative. In nucleotides, the CDR3 is TGTGCCAGCAGCCCTGGGACAACTCGGGCCTACAATGAGCAGTTCTTC. Amino acid sequence: CASSPGTTRAYNEQFF.